These 28 T cell receptor beta chains were all obtained from the same sample, sequenced in a study of shared clonotypes between healthy human individuals. TCRdb keeps only in-frame clones here, not all; method: immunoSEQ multiplex PCR. The table records hundreds of thousands of clones, roughly three quarters of them present only once. Sequenced material: PBMCs. The receptors come from a woman aged 40-49 years in good health. Some clones in this sample may be carry-over from other donors' samples.

CDR3 in amino acids: CAWGLWEGDEQYF. CDR3 coding DNA: TGTGCCTGGGGGCTGTGGGAGGGGGACGAGCAGTACTTC. The rearrangement uses TRBV30 and TRBJ2-5; D perhaps matches TRBD2 (7 bases). The J call may be mistaken, given a closer DNA end match to TRBJ2-7. CDR1 is GTSNPN and CDR2 is SVGIG in the germline V gene (reference sequence). The CDR3 is 13 residues long.

The chain employs TRBV7-2 and TRBJ2-7; D is uncertain. Trimming left V 6 bases short and J 2 bases short, with 14 bases between. From germline, CDR1 is SGHTA and CDR2 FQGNSA. The length of the CDR3 is 14 residues. CDR3 sequence reads: CASSLSRGTYEQYF. The DNA for the CDR3 is TGTGCCAGCAGTCTCTCGCGAGGAACCTACGAGCAGTACTTC. The full variable domain, its missing parts supplied by reference TRBV7-2 and TRBJ2-7, is GAGVSQSPSNKVTEKGKDVELRCDPISGHTALYWYRQSLGQGLEFLIYFQGNSAPDKSGLPSDRFSAERTGGSVSTLTIQRTQQEDSAVYLCASSLSRGTYEQYFGPGTRLTVT.

This chain joins TRBV29-1 and TRBJ2-7; TRBD1 matches 9 bases. V was pared by 3 bases and J by 6 bases, with 3 bases of the junction left unmatched. The CDR3 is 12 amino acids. The germline V gene encodes CDR1 SQVTM and CDR2 ANQGSEA. CDR3 loop: CSVEGTGSEQYF. CDR3 bases: TGCAGCGTTGAGGGGACAGGGAGCGAGCAGTACTTC.

The chain uses TRBV5-1 and TRBJ2-1; TRBD2 aligns across 13 bases. V lost 4 bases to trimming and J lost 15 bases; unmatched junction nucleotides: 7. The germline V gene encodes CDR1 SGHRS and CDR2 YFSETQ. The CDR3 sequence is 13 residues long. CDR3 in amino acids: CASSTGLAGIPFF. The DNA of the CDR3 is TGCGCCAGCAGCACGGGACTAGCGGGAATCCCGTTCTTC.

The V call is TRBV19, the J call TRBJ1-4, with 9 bases lining up with TRBD1. The CDR3 has 14 amino acids. With V trimmed by 6 bases and J by 8 bases, 7 bases remained unmatched. The germline V gene encodes CDR1 LNHDA and CDR2 SQIVND (reference sequence). The chain's CDR3 is CASSLDRGNEKLFF. The CDR3 nucleotides read TGTGCCAGTAGCCTTGACAGGGGGAACGAAAAACTGTTTTTT. The full variable domain, in which reference TRBV19 and TRBJ1-4 provide the parts outside the CDR3, is DGGITQSPKYLFRKEGQNVTLSCEQNLNHDAMYWYRQDPGQGLRLIYYSQIVNDFQKGDIAEGYSVSREKKESFPLTVTSAQKNPTAFYLCASSLDRGNEKLFFGSGTQLSVL.

A note on this clone: One base away lies a much larger clone, so this may be a sequencing read error. This chain connects TRBV27 to TRBJ2-7; 9 bases are shared with TRBD2. V gave up 8 bases and J gave up 8 bases; unmatched junction bases: 19. Germline V lookup: CDR1 MNHEY, CDR2 SMNVEV (reference sequence). The CDR3 spans 16 residues. In DNA, the CDR3 is TGTGCCAGCCGAGATCGGAAAGCGGGAGGATTCCACAAGCAGTACTTC. Translated, it gives CASRDRKAGGFHKQYF.

V and J are TRBV28 and TRBJ1-3; 9 bases are shared with TRBD1. Germline values: CDR1 MDHEN, CDR2 SYDVKM. Trimming cost V 4 bases and J 0 bases; bases outside gene matches: 7. The CDR3 spans 17 residues. CDR3 DNA: TGTGCCAGCAGTTGGGTCGGGGGACAGGGCTCTGGAAACACCATATATTTT. Its protein is CASSWVGGQGSGNTIYF.

The chain joins TRBV7-9 to TRBJ1-3; D perhaps matches TRBD1 (6 bases). Germline-derived CDR1 and CDR2 are SEHNR and FQNEAQ (reference sequence). This CDR3 is 16 amino acids long. The V gene lost 10 bases and the J gene lost 1 base, with 20 bases spanning the gap. CDR3 amino acids: CATNPGRGYSGNTIYF. The CDR3 DNA reads TGTGCCACAAACCCGGGCAGGGGTTATTCTGGAAACACCATATATTTT.

The genes are TRBV10-3 and TRBJ2-1; 7 bases align to TRBD2. This CDR3 is 16 amino acids long. Germline CDR1 reads ENHRY; CDR2 reads SYGVKD. The trim removed 6 bases at V and 8 bases at J, leaving 16 bases unmatched. The CDR3 DNA is TGTGCCATCAGCGACCAGAAGGTGGGAGGGCCGGATGAGCAGTTCTTC. It translates to CAISDQKVGGPDEQFF.

For this clone: Since a far larger clone is one base different, this is likely a read error. Other DNA sequences within the sample encode an identical CDR3. This chain connects TRBV4-2 to TRBJ1-1, with TRBD1 matching 7 bases. In germline, CDR1 is LGHNA, CDR2 YNFKEQ. This CDR3 is 16 amino acids long. CDR3 nucleotide sequence: TGTGCCAGCAGCCAAGCGTCTGACAGGGTGAACACTGAGGCTTTCTTT. Protein sequence: CASSQASDRVNTEAFF.

V is TRBV5-6 and J is TRBJ1-5; weak D call: TRBD1 (5 bases). With 6 bases removed from V and 0 bases from J, the gap between germline ends came to 22 bases. In germline, CDR1 is SGHDT, CDR2 YYEEEE. CDR3 length: 18 amino acids. CDR3 sequence reads: CASIPGLPMPNSNQPQHF. The DNA for the CDR3 is TGTGCCAGCATCCCGGGACTCCCCATGCCAAATAGCAATCAGCCCCAGCATTTT.

The V and J genes are TRBV7-2 and TRBJ2-1, with D maybe TRBD1 (6 bases). Germline V lookup: CDR1 SGHTA, CDR2 FQGNSA. The length of the CDR3 is 13 residues. V shed 5 bases and J shed 8 bases, with 13 bases lying between them. CDR3 DNA: TGTGCCAGCAGCACAACAGGGTGGGATGAGCAGTTCTTC. Protein sequence: CASSTTGWDEQFF. The full variable domain, rest sourced from reference TRBV7-2 and TRBJ2-1, is GAGVSQSPSNKVTEKGKDVELRCDPISGHTALYWYRQSLGQGLEFLIYFQGNSAPDKSGLPSDRFSAERTGGSVSTLTIQRTQQEDSAVYLCASSTTGWDEQFFGPGTRLTVL.

A few counts support this clone. The genes are TRBV19 and TRBJ1-2, with 10 bases aligning to TRBD1. The CDR3 contains 14 residues. CDR1 and CDR2 from the germline V gene are LNHDA and SQIVND (reference sequence). After removal of 6 bases from V and 6 bases from J, the junction contained 7 bases not matched to a gene. CDR3 amino acids: CASRDRGRSDGYTF. The CDR3 nucleotides read TGTGCCAGTAGAGACAGGGGGCGCTCCGATGGCTACACCTTC.

The V call is TRBV28, the J call TRBJ2-7; either TRBD1 or TRBD2 may fit D (5 bases each). The germline V gene has CDR1 MDHEN and CDR2 SYDVKM. V dropped 6 bases and J dropped 3 bases, with 15 bases sitting between them. This CDR3 contains 14 residues. The chain's CDR3 is CASSPPGRDYEQYF. CDR3 DNA sequence: TGTGCCAGCAGCCCACCGGGACGAGACTACGAGCAGTACTTC.

CDR3 DNA sequence: TGTGCCAGCAGTGACCCCAGACAGGGGGGGAGTGGCTACACCTTC. Translated, it gives CASSDPRQGGSGYTF. The rearrangement joins TRBV2 to TRBJ1-2, with 9 positions matching TRBD1. Germline V CDR1 and CDR2: SNHLY, FYNNEI. This CDR3 comprises 15 residues. V gave up 3 bases and J gave up 7 bases; unmatched junction bases: 9. Filled out from reference TRBV2 and TRBJ1-2, the complete variable domain reads EPEVTQTPSHQVTQMGQEVILRCVPISNHLYFYWYRQILGQKVEFLVSFYNNEISEKSEIFDDQFSVERPDGSNFTLKIRSTKLEDSAMYFCASSDPRQGGSGYTFGSGTRLTVV.

The chain joins TRBV28 to TRBJ1-4; the D gene is possibly TRBD1 (5 bases). Between the trimmed V and J ends, which lost 2 bases and 2 bases, there was a span of 15 bases. CDR1 and CDR2 from the germline V gene are MDHEN and SYDVKM. CDR3 length: 17 residues. The CDR3 loop is CASSLVDGGRTNEKLFF. In DNA form, the CDR3 reads TGTGCCAGCAGTTTAGTCGACGGGGGGAGGACTAATGAAAAACTGTTTTTT.

The gene calls are TRBV4-3 and TRBJ1-4; unclear D gene. V was shortened by 0 bases and J by 7 bases, with 12 bases between the two germline ends. Germline loops: CDR1 LGHNA, CDR2 YSLEER. There are 15 residues in the CDR3. The CDR3 spells CASSQDRAGGEKLFF. The CDR3 nucleotides are TGCGCCAGCAGCCAAGATAGGGCCGGAGGTGAAAAACTGTTTTTT.

This clone was counted once. The chain couples TRBV10-2 to TRBJ1-1; perhaps TRBD1 as D (5 bases). Trimming left V 2 bases short and J 4 bases short, with 17 bases between. The CDR3 is made up of 16 amino acids. Germline V CDR1 and CDR2: WSHSY, SAAADI. The DNA for the CDR3 is TGCGCCAGCAGTGAGGTGGGCGGTGGCAGGGCCACTGAAGCTTTCTTT. Amino acid sequence: CASSEVGGGRATEAFF.

The chain couples TRBV29-1 to TRBJ2-1, with TRBD2 identical over 9 bases. The V segment lost 0 bases and the J segment 8 bases; nucleotides outside the gene matches: 5. The germline V gene encodes CDR1 SQVTM and CDR2 ANQGSEA. This CDR3 region has 14 residues. The CDR3 loop is CSVEDAGGRDEQFF. CDR3 nucleotides: TGCAGCGTTGAAGATGCGGGAGGGAGAGATGAGCAGTTCTTC.

The gene calls are TRBV29-1 and TRBJ1-1; D ambiguous. V lost 6 bases, J lost 12 bases, and 23 bases lay in between. CDR3 length: 13 residues. Germline-derived CDR1 and CDR2 are SQVTM and ANQGSEA. CDR3 loop: CSVRAGGEDFSFF. Written as DNA, the CDR3 is TGCAGCGTCAGAGCGGGCGGGGAGGATTTCTCTTTCTTT.

The J gene is TRBJ2-5, the V gene TRBV7-9, with TRBD2 matching 9 bases. The germline CDR1 and CDR2 sequences are SEHNR and FQNEAQ (reference sequence). V shed 1 base, J shed 4 bases, and the junction held 1 base outside the gene matches. There are 14 residues in the CDR3. The CDR3 sequence is CASSLVGLAETQYF. The CDR3 DNA reads as TGTGCCAGCAGCTTAGTGGGACTAGCAGAGACCCAGTACTTC.

CDR3 DNA: TGTGCCAGCTCACCCAACCTGAGGGGAGGGTCCTACGAGCAGTACTTC. This translates into CASSPNLRGGSYEQYF. This chain uses TRBV18 with TRBJ2-7; TRBD2 matches at 7 bases. Germline assignment: CDR1 KGHSH and CDR2 LQKENI. V lost 3 bases and J lost 1; bases outside the gene matches: 9. The CDR3 runs 16 residues.

This chain links TRBV5-1 with TRBJ2-5; 14 bases are a match to TRBD2. The ends lost 2 bases at V and 4 bases at J; junction bases unmatched: 4. The CDR3 is 16 amino acids. The germline V gene has CDR1 SGHRS and CDR2 YFSETQ. The DNA of the CDR3 is TGCGCCAGCAGCTTAGGGACTAGCGGGAGAGGAGAGACCCAGTACTTC. Translated: CASSLGTSGRGETQYF.

This clone was seen a few times. This chain joins TRBV13 and TRBJ2-7, with 8 bases that match TRBD2. The CDR3 loop spans 17 amino acids. Germline V CDR1 and CDR2: PRHDT, FYEKMQ (reference sequence). The junction had 11 bases not matched to a gene; V was cut back by 4 bases and J by 0 bases. The CDR3 DNA sequence: TGTGCCAGCAGCTCCCCGCCGGGAACTAGCGGCTCCTACGAGCAGTACTTC. It encodes CASSSPPGTSGSYEQYF.

The chain couples TRBV4-2 to TRBJ2-5; D might be TRBD1 or TRBD2, each matching 7 bases. The CDR3 is 16 amino acids. Germline loops: CDR1 LGHNA, CDR2 YNFKEQ. V lost 4 bases and J 5 bases, leaving 20 bases between the germline ends. The DNA for the CDR3 is TGTGCCAGCAGCCTCCATCCCCGGCAGGGGGGGGAGACCCAGTACTTC. Translated: CASSLHPRQGGETQYF.

This clone was counted between two and nine times. The rearrangement joins TRBV28 to TRBJ2-7, with D perhaps TRBD1 or TRBD2 (5 bases each). The CDR3 spans 15 residues. Germline loops: CDR1 MDHEN, CDR2 SYDVKM. V was shortened by 3 bases and J by 6 bases, with 18 bases between the two germline ends. This chain's CDR3 is CASSLWGQGEIEQYF. The CDR3 region has the DNA TGTGCCAGCAGTTTGTGGGGCCAGGGAGAAATCGAGCAGTACTTC.

The rearrangement joins TRBV19 to TRBJ2-5, with 9 bases fitting TRBD1. CDR3 length: 15 amino acids. Germline CDR1 and CDR2: LNHDA and SQIVND (reference sequence). J lost 5 bases, V lost 4 bases, and 8 bases had no gene match. CDR3 in amino acids: CASSTTGGPGETQYF. CDR3 in DNA: TGTGCCAGTAGTACAACAGGGGGCCCAGGGGAGACCCAGTACTTC.

This rearrangement joins TRBV28 to TRBJ1-3, with TRBD1 as a possible D gene (5 bases). The germline CDR1 and CDR2 sequences are MDHEN and SYDVKM. The CDR3 runs 14 residues. Trimming cost V 6 bases and J 0 bases, with 9 bases left between them. Here the CDR3 reads CASRTTASGNTIYF. For the CDR3, the DNA is TGTGCCAGCAGGACGACAGCCTCTGGAAACACCATATATTTT. The variable domain in full, with the rest retrieved from reference TRBV28 and TRBJ1-3, is DVKVTQSSRYLVKRTGEKVFLECVQDMDHENMFWYRQDPGLGLRLIYFSYDVKMKEKGDIPEGYSVSREKKERFSLILESASTNQTSMYLCASRTTASGNTIYFGEGSWLTVV.